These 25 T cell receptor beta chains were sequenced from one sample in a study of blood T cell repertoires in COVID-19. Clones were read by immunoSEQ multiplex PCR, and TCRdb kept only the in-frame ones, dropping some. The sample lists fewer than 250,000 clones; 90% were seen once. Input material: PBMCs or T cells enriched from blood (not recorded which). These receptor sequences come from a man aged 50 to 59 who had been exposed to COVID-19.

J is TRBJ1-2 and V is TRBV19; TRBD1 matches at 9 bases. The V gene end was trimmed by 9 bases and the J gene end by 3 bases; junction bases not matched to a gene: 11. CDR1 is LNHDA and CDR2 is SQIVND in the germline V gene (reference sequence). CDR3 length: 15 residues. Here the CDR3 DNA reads TGTGCCAGCGGTGGCGACACAGGGGGCGACTATGGCTACACCTTC. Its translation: CASGGDTGGDYGYTF.

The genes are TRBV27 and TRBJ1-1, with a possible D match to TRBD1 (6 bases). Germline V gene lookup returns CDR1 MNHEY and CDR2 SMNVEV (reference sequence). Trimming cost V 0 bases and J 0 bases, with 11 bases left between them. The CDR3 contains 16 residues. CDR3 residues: CASSLSGGLMNTEAFF. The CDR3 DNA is TGTGCCAGCAGTTTATCTGGGGGCCTCATGAACACTGAAGCTTTCTTT.

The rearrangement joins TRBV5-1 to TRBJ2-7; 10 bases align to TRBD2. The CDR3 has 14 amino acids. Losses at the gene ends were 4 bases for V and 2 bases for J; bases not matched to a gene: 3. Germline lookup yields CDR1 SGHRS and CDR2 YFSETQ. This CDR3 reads CASSGSGGAYEQYF. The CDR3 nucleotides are TGCGCCAGCAGCGGAAGCGGGGGGGCCTACGAGCAGTACTTC.

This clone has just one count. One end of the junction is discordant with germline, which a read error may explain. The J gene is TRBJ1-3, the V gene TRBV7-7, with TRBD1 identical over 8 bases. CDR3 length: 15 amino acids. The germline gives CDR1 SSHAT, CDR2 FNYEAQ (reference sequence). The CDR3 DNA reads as TGTGCTAGCAGCTCGACAGGGGACCCTGGAAACACCATATATTTT. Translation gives CASSSTGDPGNTIYF.

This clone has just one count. As DNA, the CDR3 is TGTGCCAGCAGTTTACTAGAGACCCAGTACTTC. Protein sequence: CASSLLETQYF. The V gene is TRBV27, the J gene TRBJ2-5; no clear D. This CDR3 is built from 11 residues. Between the trimmed V and J ends, which lost 2 bases and 4 bases, there was a span of 2 bases. The V gene's germline CDR1 is MNHEY and CDR2 SMNVEV (reference sequence).

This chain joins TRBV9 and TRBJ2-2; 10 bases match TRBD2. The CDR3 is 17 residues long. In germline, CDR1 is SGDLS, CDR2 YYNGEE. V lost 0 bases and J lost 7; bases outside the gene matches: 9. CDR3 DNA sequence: TGTGCCAGCAGCGTAGATTTGGCTAGCGGGAGCCTCGGGGAGCTGTTTTTT. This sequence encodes CASSVDLASGSLGELFF.

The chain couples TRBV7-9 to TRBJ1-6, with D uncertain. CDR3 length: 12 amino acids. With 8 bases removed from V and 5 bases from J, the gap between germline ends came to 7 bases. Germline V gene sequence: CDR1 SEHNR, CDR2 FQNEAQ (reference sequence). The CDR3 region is CASHRDNSPLHF. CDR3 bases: TGTGCCAGCCATAGAGATAATTCACCCCTCCACTTT.

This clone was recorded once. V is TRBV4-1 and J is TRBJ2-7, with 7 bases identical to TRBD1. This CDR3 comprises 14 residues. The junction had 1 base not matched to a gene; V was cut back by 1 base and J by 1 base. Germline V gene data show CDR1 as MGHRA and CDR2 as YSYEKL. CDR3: CASSQVQGSYEQYF. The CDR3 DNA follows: TGCGCCAGCAGCCAAGTACAGGGGTCCTACGAGCAGTACTTC.

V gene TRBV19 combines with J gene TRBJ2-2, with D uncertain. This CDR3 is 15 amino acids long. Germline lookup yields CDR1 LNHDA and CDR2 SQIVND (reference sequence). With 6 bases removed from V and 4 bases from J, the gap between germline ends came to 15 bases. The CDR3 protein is CASSPFRAGTGELFF. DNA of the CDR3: TGTGCCAGTAGCCCCTTTAGAGCAGGCACCGGGGAGCTGTTTTTT.

CDR3 amino acids: CASSLAENTDTQYF. CDR3 sequence (DNA): TGCGCCAGCAGCCTAGCGGAAAACACAGATACGCAGTATTTT. The chain is built from TRBV4-1 and TRBJ2-3, with TRBD2 as a possible D gene (6 bases). The CDR3 contains 14 residues. The germline CDR1 and CDR2 sequences are MGHRA and YSYEKL. The V end was cut by 4 bases, the J end by 2 bases, with 10 bases between.

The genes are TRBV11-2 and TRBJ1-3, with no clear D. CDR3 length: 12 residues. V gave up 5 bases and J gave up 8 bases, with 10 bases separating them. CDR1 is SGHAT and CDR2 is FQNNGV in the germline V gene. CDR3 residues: CASSPRDHTIYF. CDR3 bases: TGTGCCAGCAGCCCCCGGGATCACACCATATATTTT.

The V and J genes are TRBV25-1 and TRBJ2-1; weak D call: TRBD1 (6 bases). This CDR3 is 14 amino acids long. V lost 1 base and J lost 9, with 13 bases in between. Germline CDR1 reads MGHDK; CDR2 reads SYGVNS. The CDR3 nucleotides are TGTGCCAGCAGTGAATGGGCCACAGGGAGTGAGCAGTTCTTC. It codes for CASSEWATGSEQFF.

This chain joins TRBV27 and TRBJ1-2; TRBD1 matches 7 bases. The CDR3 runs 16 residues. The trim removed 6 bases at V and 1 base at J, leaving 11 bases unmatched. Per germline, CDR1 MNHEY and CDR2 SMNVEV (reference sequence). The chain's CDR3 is CASSVSTGTINYGYTF. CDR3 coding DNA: TGTGCCAGCAGCGTCTCGACAGGGACCATTAACTATGGCTACACCTTC.

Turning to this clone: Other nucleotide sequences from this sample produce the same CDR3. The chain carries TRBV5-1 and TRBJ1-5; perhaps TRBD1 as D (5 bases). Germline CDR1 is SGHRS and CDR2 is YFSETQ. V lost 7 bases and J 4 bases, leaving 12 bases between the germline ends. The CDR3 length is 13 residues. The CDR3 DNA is TGCGCCAGCTCTCGGGACTCGAATCAGCCCCAGCATTTT. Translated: CASSRDSNQPQHF.

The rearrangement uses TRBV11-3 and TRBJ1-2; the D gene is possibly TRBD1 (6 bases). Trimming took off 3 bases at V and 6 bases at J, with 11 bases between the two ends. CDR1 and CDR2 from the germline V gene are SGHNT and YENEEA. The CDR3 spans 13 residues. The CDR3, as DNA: TGTGCCAGCAGCTTGGGGCAGGGGAATGGCTACACCTTC. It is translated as CASSLGQGNGYTF.

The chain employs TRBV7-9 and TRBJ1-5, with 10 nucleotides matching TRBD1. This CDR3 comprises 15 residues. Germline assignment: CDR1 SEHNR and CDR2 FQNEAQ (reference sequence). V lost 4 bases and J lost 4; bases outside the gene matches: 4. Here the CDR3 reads CASSSGTGENQPQHF. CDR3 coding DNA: TGTGCCAGCAGCTCAGGGACAGGGGAAAATCAGCCCCAGCATTTT.

The CDR3, as DNA: TGTGCCAGCATCCCCAGATCTTATTCGGGACAGGGGTTCTACGAGCAGTACTTC. Translated: CASIPRSYSGQGFYEQYF. This chain links TRBV11-2 with TRBJ2-7; 10 nucleotides agree with TRBD1. The CDR3 has 18 residues. The trim removed 7 bases at V and 3 bases at J, leaving 18 bases unmatched. Germline V gene lookup returns CDR1 SGHAT and CDR2 FQNNGV.

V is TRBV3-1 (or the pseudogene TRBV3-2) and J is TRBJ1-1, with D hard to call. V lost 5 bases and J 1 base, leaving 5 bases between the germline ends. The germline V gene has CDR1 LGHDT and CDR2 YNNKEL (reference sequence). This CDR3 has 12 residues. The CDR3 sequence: CASSRGNTEAFF. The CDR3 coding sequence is TGTGCCAGCAGCAGAGGGAACACTGAAGCTTTCTTT.

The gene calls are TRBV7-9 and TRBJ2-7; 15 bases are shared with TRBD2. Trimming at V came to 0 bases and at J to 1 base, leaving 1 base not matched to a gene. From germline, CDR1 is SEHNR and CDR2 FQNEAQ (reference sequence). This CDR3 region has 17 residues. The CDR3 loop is CASSLAGTSGGSYEQYF. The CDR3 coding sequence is TGTGCCAGCAGCTTAGCGGGGACTAGCGGGGGGTCCTACGAGCAGTACTTC.

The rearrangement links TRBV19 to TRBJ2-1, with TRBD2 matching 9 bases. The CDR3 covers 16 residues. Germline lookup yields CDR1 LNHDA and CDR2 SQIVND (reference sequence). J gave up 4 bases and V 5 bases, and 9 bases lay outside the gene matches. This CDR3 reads CASSPPSGGSYNEQFF. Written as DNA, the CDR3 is TGTGCCAGTAGTCCACCGAGCGGGGGGTCTTACAATGAGCAGTTCTTC.

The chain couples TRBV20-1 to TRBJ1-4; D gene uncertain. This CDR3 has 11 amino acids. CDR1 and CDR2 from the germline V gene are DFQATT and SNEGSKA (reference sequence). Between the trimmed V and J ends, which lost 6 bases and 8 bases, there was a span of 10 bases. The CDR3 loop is CSAPSGEKLFF. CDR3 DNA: TGCAGTGCCCCGAGCGGGGAAAAACTGTTTTTT.

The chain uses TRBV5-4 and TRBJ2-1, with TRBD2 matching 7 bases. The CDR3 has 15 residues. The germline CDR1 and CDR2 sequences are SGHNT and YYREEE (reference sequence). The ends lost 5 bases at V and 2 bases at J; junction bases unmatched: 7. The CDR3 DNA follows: TGTGCCAGCAGTTCCGGGACTACAACCTACAATGAGCAGTTCTTC. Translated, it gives CASSSGTTTYNEQFF.

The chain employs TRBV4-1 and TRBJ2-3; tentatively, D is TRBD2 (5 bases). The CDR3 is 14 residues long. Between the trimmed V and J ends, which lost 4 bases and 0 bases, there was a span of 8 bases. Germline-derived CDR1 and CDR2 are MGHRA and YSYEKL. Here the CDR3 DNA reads TGCGCCAGCAGCCGGACTGCTAGCACAGATACGCAGTATTTT. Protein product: CASSRTASTDTQYF.

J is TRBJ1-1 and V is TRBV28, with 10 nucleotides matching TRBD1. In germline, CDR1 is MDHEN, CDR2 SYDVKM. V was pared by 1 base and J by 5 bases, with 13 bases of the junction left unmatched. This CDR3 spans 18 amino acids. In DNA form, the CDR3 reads TGTGCCAGCAGTTTATTATCAGGGACAGGGGACCCTAGGACTGAAGCTTTCTTT. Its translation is CASSLLSGTGDPRTEAFF.

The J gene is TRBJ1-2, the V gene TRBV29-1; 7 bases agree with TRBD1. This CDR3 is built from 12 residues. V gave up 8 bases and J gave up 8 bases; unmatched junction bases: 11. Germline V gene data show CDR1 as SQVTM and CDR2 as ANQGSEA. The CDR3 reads CSSSRTGQGYTF. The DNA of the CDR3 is TGCAGCTCCTCCCGGACAGGACAGGGCTACACCTTC.